One and the same sample provided the 12 T cell receptor beta chains below, sequenced in a study of blood T cell repertoires in COVID-19. Assay: immunoSEQ multiplex PCR; the TCRdb copy retains only in-frame clones and omits some. The table lists approximately 30,000 clones, about 93% of them singletons. Sequenced input: peripheral blood. These receptors originate from a human donor in a cohort sampled during active COVID-19.

This clone has more than one count but fewer than ten. The chain combines TRBV4-1 with TRBJ1-1; D is undetermined. Germline values: CDR1 MGHRA, CDR2 YSYEKL. The CDR3 loop spans 15 amino acids. V was cut by 4 bases and J by 1 base, with 13 bases left in between. CDR3 sequence reads: CASSLGGQPNTEAFF. In nucleotides, the CDR3 is TGCGCCAGCAGCCTAGGCGGGCAGCCGAACACTGAAGCTTTCTTT.

About this clone: The same CDR3 can be traced to other DNA sequences in this sample. This chain connects TRBV9 to TRBJ2-7; D may be TRBD2 (6 bases). The length of the CDR3 is 14 residues. Trimming shortened V by 3 bases and J by 4 bases, and 14 bases separated the two germline ends. The germline V gene has CDR1 SGDLS and CDR2 YYNGEE. The CDR3 DNA follows: TGTGCCAGCAGCGAGGGACTCGCGGGTTACGAGCAGTACTTC. This codes for CASSEGLAGYEQYF.

The sample holds one count of this clone. This rearrangement joins TRBV7-6 to TRBJ1-1; D call uncertain. V was trimmed by 5 bases and J by 3 bases, leaving 10 bases between them. CDR1 SGHVS and CDR2 FNYEAQ come from the germline V gene. The CDR3 extends over 13 amino acids. The chain's CDR3 is CASSRGSYTEAFF. CDR3 coding DNA: TGTGCCAGCAGCCGGGGATCCTACACTGAAGCTTTCTTT. Variable domain in full (rest from reference TRBV7-6 and TRBJ1-1): GAGVSQSPRYKVTKRGQDVALRCDPISGHVSLYWYRQALGQGPEFLTYFNYEAQQDKSGLPNDRFSAERPEGSISTLTIQRTEQRDSAMYRCASSRGSYTEAFFGQGTRLTVV.

CDR3 sequence (DNA): TGTGCCAGTAGTCCCAGGGGATCAACTAATGAAAAACTGTTTTTT. Encoded protein: CASSPRGSTNEKLFF. The rearrangement joins TRBV19 to TRBJ1-4; D is possibly TRBD1 (6 bases). Trimming removed 5 bases from V and 0 bases from J, with 10 bases in between. The CDR3 consists of 15 residues. Germline V gives CDR1 LNHDA, CDR2 SQIVND (reference sequence). Full variable domain (outside the CDR3, taken from reference TRBV19 and TRBJ1-4): DGGITQSPKYLFRKEGQNVTLSCEQNLNHDAMYWYRQDPGQGLRLIYYSQIVNDFQKGDIAEGYSVSREKKESFPLTVTSAQKNPTAFYLCASSPRGSTNEKLFFGSGTQLSVL.

The chain has TRBV28 and TRBJ2-1; TRBD1 aligns across 9 bases. V gave up 8 bases and J gave up 9 bases; unmatched junction bases: 8. This CDR3 spans 13 amino acids. Germline CDR1 and CDR2: MDHEN and SYDVKM. CDR3 sequence (DNA): TGTGCCAGCGGAGGGACAGGGAGGGCTGAGCAGTTCTTC. Its protein is CASGGTGRAEQFF.

The rearrangement uses TRBV28 and TRBJ2-5; tentatively, D is TRBD1 (6 bases). V was clipped by 2 bases and J by 2 bases, with 9 bases between them. CDR3 length: 14 amino acids. Germline V gene sequence: CDR1 MDHEN, CDR2 SYDVKM. CDR3 sequence: CASSLRGFQETQYF. Written as DNA, the CDR3 is TGTGCCAGCAGTTTAAGGGGGTTTCAAGAGACCCAGTACTTC.

The V call is TRBV13, the J call TRBJ2-1; TRBD2 agrees at 11 bases. Germline V CDR1 and CDR2: PRHDT, FYEKMQ (reference sequence). V lost 0 bases to trimming and J lost 6 bases; unmatched junction nucleotides: 1. This CDR3 has 15 amino acids. For the CDR3, the DNA is TGTGCCAGCAGCTTAGGCCTAGCGGGAGGCAATGAGCAGTTCTTC. This encodes CASSLGLAGGNEQFF.

The CDR3: CASSLAASGRDTQYF. The CDR3 DNA reads as TGTGCCAGCAGCTTAGCGGCTAGCGGACGGGATACGCAGTATTTT. The chain combines TRBV7-6 with TRBJ2-3, with TRBD2 matching over 7 bases. CDR1 SGHVS and CDR2 FNYEAQ come from the germline V gene. This CDR3 has 15 amino acids. V was clipped by 0 bases and J by 6 bases; unmatched bases: 6.

The chain recombines TRBV9 with TRBJ2-5; tentatively, D is TRBD1 (7 bases). The CDR3 is made up of 15 amino acids. Trimming cost V 0 bases and J 4 bases, with 13 bases left between them. Germline CDR1 and CDR2: SGDLS and YYNGEE. CDR3 in amino acids: CASSVGTGEVETQYF. CDR3 coding DNA: TGTGCCAGCAGCGTAGGTACAGGGGAGGTAGAGACCCAGTACTTC.

This clone was seen a handful of times. This chain joins TRBV13 and TRBJ1-6, with 7 bases identical to TRBD1. Germline V gives CDR1 PRHDT, CDR2 FYEKMQ (reference sequence). V shed 6 bases, J shed 10 bases, and the junction held 9 bases outside the gene matches. There are 14 residues in the CDR3. Written as DNA, the CDR3 is TGTGCCAGCAGAAAACAGGGGACGGGGTCACCCCTCCACTTT. Translation gives CASRKQGTGSPLHF.

The genes are TRBV6-6 and TRBJ1-2, with unresolved D. The CDR3 covers 14 residues. The V end lost 2 bases, the J end lost 1 base, and 8 bases lay between the germline ends. CDR1 and CDR2 (germline): MNHNY, SVGAGI (reference sequence). CDR3 loop: CASSYRGLNYGYTF. CDR3 DNA: TGTGCCAGCAGTTACCGGGGTCTTAACTATGGCTACACCTTC.

The CDR3 region has the DNA TGTGCCAGCAGCTTAGGGAGCTGGGACAGGGGGGAGAACACTGAAGCTTTCTTT. It specifies CASSLGSWDRGENTEAFF. The chain is built from TRBV7-9 and TRBJ1-1; TRBD1 matches 11 bases. The CDR3 totals 18 residues. The germline V gene has CDR1 SEHNR and CDR2 FQNEAQ (reference sequence). The junction had 8 bases not matched to a gene; V was cut back by 1 base and J by 1 base.